The 10 T cell receptor beta chains in this list originate from one sample, sequenced in a study of cytomegalovirus exposure and HLA in healthy donors. Primers: 60 Vbeta forward and 13 Jbeta reverse. This table comes from immunoSEQ multiplex PCR, and its TCRdb copy is limited to in-frame clones, with some not included. Among about 94,000 clones listed, 50% to 80% were seen once. Sequenced sample: PBMCs. The receptors stem from a man younger than 40 in good health and CMV-seronegative.

The chain recombines TRBV5-1 with TRBJ2-3; TRBD1 agrees at 9 bases. The CDR3 sequence is 15 residues long. The trim removed 2 bases at V and 5 bases at J, leaving 6 bases unmatched. In germline, CDR1 is SGHRS, CDR2 YFSETQ. CDR3 sequence reads: CASSLQQGALDTQYF. CDR3 sequence (DNA): TGCGCCAGCAGCTTACAACAGGGGGCTTTAGATACGCAGTATTTT.

By proportion, this clone is medium-sized. The V and J genes are TRBV28 and TRBJ1-3; D ambiguous. The CDR3 is 17 amino acids. Germline CDR1 MDHEN, CDR2 SYDVKM. V shed 1 base and J shed 0 bases, with 13 bases lying between them. As DNA, the CDR3 is TGTGCCAGCAGTTTATCTTACAGTCTCTACTCTGGAAACACCATATATTTT. Translated: CASSLSYSLYSGNTIYF.

This chain uses TRBV2 with TRBJ2-5; 7 nucleotides align to TRBD1. This CDR3 has 13 amino acids. The germline gives CDR1 SNHLY, CDR2 FYNNEI. V was clipped by 4 bases and J by 5 bases; unmatched bases: 4. DNA for the CDR3: TGTGCCAGCAGTGGCGGCAGGGGGGAGACCCAGTACTTC. Translating gives CASSGGRGETQYF.

The rearrangement uses TRBV19 and TRBJ2-1; 7 bases map to TRBD2. This CDR3 has 19 amino acids. Losses at the gene ends were 6 bases for V and 0 bases for J; bases not matched to a gene: 17. The V gene's germline CDR1 is LNHDA and CDR2 SQIVND (reference sequence). The CDR3 nucleotides read TGTGCCAGTAGCCACGTAGCGGGCGTCGGAAAAAGCTCCTACAATGAGCAGTTCTTC. This gives the protein CASSHVAGVGKSSYNEQFF.

The rearrangement links TRBV29-1 to TRBJ1-2; the D is unclear. The CDR3 has 12 residues. From germline, CDR1 is SQVTM and CDR2 ANQGSEA. Between the trimmed V and J ends, which lost 4 bases and 4 bases, there was a span of 10 bases. CDR3 protein: CSVVENSYGYTF. In nucleotides, the CDR3 is TGCAGCGTTGTAGAGAACTCCTATGGCTACACCTTC.

This clone was recorded a few times. The V call is TRBV4-2, the J call TRBJ2-3, with D possibly matching TRBD2 (6 bases). V lost 1 base to trimming and J lost 5 bases, with 13 bases between them. This CDR3 comprises 15 residues. Per the germline V gene, CDR1 is LGHNA and CDR2 is YNFKEQ. CDR3 nucleotide sequence: TGTGCCAGCAGCCAAGCTCGGGAGTCGATAGATACGCAGTATTTT. Its translation: CASSQARESIDTQYF.

The J gene is TRBJ2-3, the V gene TRBV7-3, with TRBD1 as a possible D gene (5 bases). This CDR3 is built from 15 residues. The germline V gene encodes CDR1 SGHTA and CDR2 FQGTGA. The ends were cut back, 0 bases at V and 4 bases at J, with 11 bases in the middle. This CDR3 is CASSLTGVFSDTQYF. The CDR3, as DNA: TGTGCCAGCAGCTTAACAGGGGTATTTTCAGATACGCAGTATTTT.

The gene calls are TRBV27 and TRBJ2-1, with 8 nucleotides matching TRBD1. Germline V CDR1 and CDR2: MNHEY, SMNVEV (reference sequence). The CDR3 has 15 residues. J lost 7 bases, V lost 3 bases, and 8 bases had no gene match. The CDR3 nucleotides are TGTGCCAGCAGTTTCCTCAGGGGGCGCAAGAATGAGCAGTTCTTC. Protein sequence: CASSFLRGRKNEQFF.

V usage is TRBV2 and J usage is TRBJ1-5; 7 nucleotides align to TRBD1. Trimming removed 5 bases from V and 0 bases from J; junction bases left unmatched: 1. Looked up from germline, CDR1 is SNHLY and CDR2 is FYNNEI. There are 14 residues in the CDR3. The CDR3 sequence: CASSTGDSNQPQHF. The CDR3 DNA is TGTGCCAGCAGTACAGGGGATAGCAATCAGCCCCAGCATTTT. The full variable domain, rest sourced from reference TRBV2 and TRBJ1-5, is EPEVTQTPSHQVTQMGQEVILRCVPISNHLYFYWYRQILGQKVEFLVSFYNNEISEKSEIFDDQFSVERPDGSNFTLKIRSTKLEDSAMYFCASSTGDSNQPQHFGDGTRLSIL.

The genes are TRBV11-2 and TRBJ1-3; a weak D match, TRBD1 (6 bases). Germline V gives CDR1 SGHAT, CDR2 FQNNGV. Trimming pared 6 bases from V and 3 bases from J, leaving 12 bases between. The CDR3 covers 14 residues. CDR3 nucleotide sequence: TGTGCCAGCAGGCAGGGGTATTTTGGAAACACCATATATTTT. It translates to CASRQGYFGNTIYF.